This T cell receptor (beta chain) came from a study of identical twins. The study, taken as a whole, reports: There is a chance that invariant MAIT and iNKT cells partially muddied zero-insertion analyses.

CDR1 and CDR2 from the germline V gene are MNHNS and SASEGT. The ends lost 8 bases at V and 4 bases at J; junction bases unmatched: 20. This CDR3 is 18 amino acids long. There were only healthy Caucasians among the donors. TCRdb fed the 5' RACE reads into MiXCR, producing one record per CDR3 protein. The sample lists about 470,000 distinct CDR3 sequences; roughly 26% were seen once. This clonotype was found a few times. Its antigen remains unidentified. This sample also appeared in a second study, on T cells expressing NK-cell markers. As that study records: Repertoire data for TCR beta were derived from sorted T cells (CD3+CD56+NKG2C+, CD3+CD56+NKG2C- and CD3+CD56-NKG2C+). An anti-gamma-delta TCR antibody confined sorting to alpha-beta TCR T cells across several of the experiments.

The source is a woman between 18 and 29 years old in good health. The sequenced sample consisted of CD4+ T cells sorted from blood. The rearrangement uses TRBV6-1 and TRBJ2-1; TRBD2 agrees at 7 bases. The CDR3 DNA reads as TGTGCCAGCTCAAAGGTCGCGCCCCGAGCGGGATTATACAATGAGCAGTTCTTC. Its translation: CASSKVAPRAGLYNEQFF.